The clone carrying this T cell receptor (beta chain) has a single count. The entry originates in a study of blood T cell repertoires in COVID-19. Study overall: The samples span acute and convalescent COVID-19 from the United States, Italy and Spain. In each case, the material was cDNA or gDNA derived from T cells, B-cell-depleted T cells, or PBMCs.

As processed by the authors: Estimated nucleated cell counts came from reference gene primer amplification. The data were produced by immunoSEQ multiplex PCR, yet TCRdb's version contains in-frame clones alone and is incomplete. Clonal size and the V and J genes are those of that table, whereas D and trimming came from the DNA. The sample includes roughly 150,000 clones, around 85% of them seen just once. CDR1 and CDR2 (germline): SEHNR, FQNEAQ (reference sequence). The CDR3 sequence is 15 residues long. The germline V and J ends were trimmed by 5 bases and 2 bases, with 15 bases remaining between them.

The specimen was peripheral blood. This TCR came from a man aged 50-60 years with acute or convalescent COVID-19. V gene TRBV7-9 combines with J gene TRBJ1-2; D unclear. For the CDR3, the DNA is TGTGCCAGCAGCGGGAGGGCCGGAGGAAACTATGGCTACACCTTC. Amino acids: CASSGRAGGNYGYTF. Drawing the rest from reference TRBV7-9 and TRBJ1-2, the complete variable domain is DTGVSQNPRHKITKRGQNVTFRCDPISEHNRLYWYRQTLGQGPEFLTYFQNEAQLEKSRLLSDRFSAERPKGSFSTLEIQRTEQGDSAMYLCASSGRAGGNYGYTFGSGTRLTVV.